The entry below gives a single T cell receptor (beta chain) sequence along with its context. Its antigen is as yet unknown. The data stem from a study of shared clonotypes between healthy human individuals. General study results and limits: A handful of donors held about 5% of naive CD4 clonotypes in common. An anticipated effect of sequencing depth on clonotype sharing among donors was recognized. The study found lower generation probabilities in non-shared clonotypes than in those shared by all four donors.

Sequencing was performed with immunoSEQ multiplex PCR; in TCRdb, only in-frame clones are kept and a portion is missing. There are under 2.5 million clones in the sample; less than 95% occur only once, and around 0.4% lies in the top ten. The V gene lost 0 bases and the J gene lost 3 bases, with 18 bases spanning the gap. The length of the CDR3 is 19 residues. The germline CDR1 and CDR2 sequences are SEHNR and FQNEAQ (reference sequence). The V and J genes are TRBV7-9 and TRBJ2-6; no clear D gene. This receptor was taken from a man aged 18 to 30 in good health. Some clones in this sample may be carry-over from other donors' samples. The sample was naive CD4+ T cells from PBMCs. Subset defined: CD45RA+ positively selected. Written as DNA, the CDR3 is TGTGCCAGCAGCTTAGCGAGTCTTCTATCCGATCTTGGGGCCAACGTCCTGACTTTC. It translates to CASSLASLLSDLGANVLTF.